This entry lists 32 T cell receptor beta chains sequenced from one sample in a study of cytomegalovirus exposure and HLA in healthy donors. Primers included in the PCR were 60 Vbeta and 13 Jbeta primers. Profiling relied on immunoSEQ multiplex PCR, and the TCRdb table lists in-frame clones only, not all of them. The data contain 50,000 to 70,000 clones, over 50% of them singletons. The sample consisted of PBMCs. These receptors were taken from a young man in good health and CMV-seronegative.

This clone was seen only a few times. V gene TRBV11-2 combines with J gene TRBJ1-6; the D is unclear. The CDR3 length is 14 residues. V dropped 3 bases and J dropped 5 bases, with 8 bases sitting between them. Germline V CDR1 and CDR2: SGHAT, FQNNGV. CDR3 coding DNA: TGTGCCAGCAGCTTTTCGGGAGATAATTCACCCCTCCACTTT. Translating it yields CASSFSGDNSPLHF.

The chain links TRBV25-1 to TRBJ1-4, with D perhaps matching TRBD1 (5 bases). This CDR3 is built from 15 residues. Trimming pared 3 bases from V and 8 bases from J, leaving 16 bases between. Germline lookup yields CDR1 MGHDK and CDR2 SYGVNS. The CDR3: CASSDPTGRKEKLFF. CDR3 nucleotide sequence: TGTGCCAGCAGTGACCCCACAGGAAGAAAGGAAAAACTGTTTTTT. Variable domain in full (rest from reference TRBV25-1 and TRBJ1-4): EADIYQTPRYLVIGTGKKITLECSQTMGHDKMYWYQQDPGMELHLIHYSYGVNSTEKGDLSSESTVSRIRTEHFPLTLESARPSHTSQYLCASSDPTGRKEKLFFGSGTQLSVL.

The rearrangement uses TRBV29-1 and TRBJ1-1; D may be TRBD1 (6 bases). Germline lookup yields CDR1 SQVTM and CDR2 ANQGSEA. Between the trimmed V and J ends, which lost 6 bases and 4 bases, there was a span of 15 bases. This CDR3 has 13 residues. Written as DNA, the CDR3 is TGCAGCGTCAAGACAGGCTTGGGCACTGAAGCTTTCTTT. Its translation: CSVKTGLGTEAFF.

V and J are TRBV19 and TRBJ2-5, with D maybe TRBD2 (5 bases). Trimming took off 6 bases at V and 5 bases at J, with 13 bases between the two ends. This CDR3 spans 13 amino acids. CDR1 and CDR2 (germline): LNHDA, SQIVND (reference sequence). This CDR3 reads CASRGLYRETQYF. CDR3 bases: TGTGCCAGTAGAGGACTCTATCGGGAGACCCAGTACTTC.

A remark on this clone: Other nucleotide sequences from this sample produce the same CDR3. The chain is built from TRBV15 and TRBJ2-7, with 7 bases identical to TRBD1. The CDR3 extends over 14 amino acids. CDR1 and CDR2 (germline): LNHNV, YYDKDF (reference sequence). V lost 3 bases, J lost 5 bases, and 7 bases stayed unmatched. The CDR3 bases are TGTGCCACCAGCAGGGAACAGGGGAAGAACGAGCAGTACTTC. It yields the protein CATSREQGKNEQYF.

The V and J genes are TRBV5-1 and TRBJ2-2, with TRBD2 as a possible D gene (5 bases). Trimming cost V 0 bases and J 2 bases, with 8 bases left between them. Germline CDR1 SGHRS, CDR2 YFSETQ. This CDR3 is 15 amino acids long. CDR3: CASSLGGSNTGELFF. The DNA of the CDR3 is TGCGCCAGCAGCTTGGGAGGGAGTAACACCGGGGAGCTGTTTTTT.

The chain employs TRBV29-1 and TRBJ1-2; 7 bases are shared with TRBD1. V trimming: 0 bases; J trimming: 3 bases; junction bases outside the gene matches: 4. The CDR3 is made up of 14 amino acids. Germline-derived CDR1 and CDR2 are SQVTM and ANQGSEA. DNA for the CDR3: TGCAGCGTTGAAGACAGGGGGTCCGACTATGGCTACACCTTC. It is translated as CSVEDRGSDYGYTF.

V gene TRBV6-6 combines with J gene TRBJ2-5, with 10 bases aligning to TRBD1. Trimming at V came to 5 bases and at J to 5 bases, leaving 8 bases not matched to a gene. Germline lookup yields CDR1 MNHNY and CDR2 SVGAGI (reference sequence). The CDR3 has 15 residues. CDR3 residues: CASSRDRGESETQYF. In nucleotides, the CDR3 is TGTGCCAGCAGTCGGGACAGGGGAGAGAGTGAGACCCAGTACTTC.

This clone turned up a few times. The gene calls are TRBV7-2 and TRBJ2-3; 9 bases line up with TRBD2. CDR3 length: 16 amino acids. The V segment lost 4 bases and the J segment 2 bases; nucleotides outside the gene matches: 7. The germline gives CDR1 SGHTA, CDR2 FQGNSA. CDR3 in amino acids: CASSWAAGGSTDTQYF. The CDR3 DNA reads as TGTGCCAGCAGCTGGGCAGCGGGGGGATCCACAGATACGCAGTATTTT.

The chain has TRBV6-6 and TRBJ2-3, with TRBD1 as a possible D gene (6 bases). The ends were cut back, 6 bases at V and 0 bases at J, with 10 bases in the middle. CDR3 length: 14 amino acids. In germline, CDR1 is MNHNY, CDR2 SVGAGI (reference sequence). The CDR3 DNA reads as TGTGCCAGCAGGCCTGGGGGCAGCACAGATACGCAGTATTTT. Encoded protein: CASRPGGSTDTQYF.

This chain uses TRBV30 with TRBJ1-5, with D uncertain. In germline, CDR1 is GTSNPN, CDR2 SVGIG (reference sequence). The V end was cut by 0 bases, the J end by 0 bases, with 6 bases between. The CDR3 is 14 amino acids. The CDR3 protein is CAWSVDYSNQPQHF. As DNA, the CDR3 is TGTGCCTGGAGTGTAGACTATAGCAATCAGCCCCAGCATTTT.

V and J are TRBV9 and TRBJ1-1; D is unresolved. CDR3 length equals 13 residues. V lost 1 base and J 1 base, leaving 5 bases between the germline ends. In germline, CDR1 is SGDLS, CDR2 YYNGEE. CDR3 sequence (DNA): TGTGCCAGCAGCGTATATCGGAACACTGAAGCTTTCTTT. The encoded protein is CASSVYRNTEAFF. The complete variable domain, with remaining parts taken from reference TRBV9 and TRBJ1-1, reads DSGVTQTPKHLITATGQRVTLRCSPRSGDLSVYWYQQSLDQGLQFLIQYYNGEERAKGNILERFSAQQFPDLHSELNLSSLELGDSALYFCASSVYRNTEAFFGQGTRLTVV.

This chain's CDR3 is CSVSSGVRNTGELFF. CDR3 DNA sequence: TGCAGCGTTTCTAGCGGGGTTCGGAACACCGGGGAGCTGTTTTTT. This chain uses TRBV29-1 with TRBJ2-2; 9 bases agree with TRBD2. CDR1 SQVTM and CDR2 ANQGSEA come from the germline V gene. Germline trimming cut 5 bases from V and 1 base from J; bases unmatched to any gene: 5. The CDR3 is made up of 15 amino acids.

The V call is TRBV19, the J call TRBJ2-7; 8 bases line up with TRBD2. Germline-derived CDR1 and CDR2 are LNHDA and SQIVND (reference sequence). This CDR3 comprises 14 residues. V shed 5 bases and J 3 bases; nucleotides not matched to a gene: 6. The CDR3 sequence: CASSQGGGHYEQYF. CDR3 sequence (DNA): TGTGCCAGTAGTCAAGGCGGGGGGCACTACGAGCAGTACTTC.

V usage is TRBV6-6 and J usage is TRBJ2-1; tentative D call: TRBD1 (5 bases). The germline CDR1 and CDR2 sequences are MNHNY and SVGAGI (reference sequence). The CDR3 has 14 residues. With 6 bases removed from V and 4 bases from J, the gap between germline ends came to 13 bases. The CDR3 region is CASRDTAKYNEQFF. The CDR3 DNA sequence: TGTGCCAGCAGGGACACGGCAAAGTACAATGAGCAGTTCTTC.

The gene calls are TRBV6-1 and TRBJ2-2; D gene ambiguous. The CDR3 is 13 amino acids. Per germline, CDR1 MNHNS and CDR2 SASEGT. V lost 6 bases, J lost 7 bases, and 12 bases lay in between. Here the CDR3 reads CASRALPNGELFF. In nucleotides, the CDR3 is TGTGCCAGCAGGGCCCTCCCCAACGGGGAGCTGTTTTTT.

The chain uses TRBV7-6 and TRBJ1-1, with 10 bases aligning to TRBD1. Germline CDR1 SGHVS, CDR2 FNYEAQ. V lost 5 bases and J lost 7; bases outside the gene matches: 7. The CDR3 has 14 residues. For the CDR3, the DNA is TGTGCCAGCAGCCCTAGACAGGGGGCTGATGAAGCTTTCTTT. Amino acid sequence: CASSPRQGADEAFF. The variable domain in full, completed from reference TRBV7-6 and TRBJ1-1, reads GAGVSQSPRYKVTKRGQDVALRCDPISGHVSLYWYRQALGQGPEFLTYFNYEAQQDKSGLPNDRFSAERPEGSISTLTIQRTEQRDSAMYRCASSPRQGADEAFFGQGTRLTVV.

V gene TRBV29-1 combines with J gene TRBJ1-1, with D unclear. V lost 4 bases to trimming and J lost 7 bases, with 13 bases between them. This CDR3 has 12 amino acids. Germline lookup yields CDR1 SQVTM and CDR2 ANQGSEA. The CDR3 DNA reads TGCAGCGTTGTTCGCCGGGGAGATGAAGCTTTCTTT. Translation: CSVVRRGDEAFF.

V usage is TRBV6-5 and J usage is TRBJ2-7; the match to TRBD2 covers 9 bases. This CDR3 is built from 14 residues. Unmatched junction bases numbered 3, after V lost 0 bases and J lost 6 bases. Germline V gene data show CDR1 as MNHEY and CDR2 as SVGAGI. Written as DNA, the CDR3 is TGTGCCAGCAGTTACTCGGCGGGGGGGTCCGAGCAGTACTTC. This sequence encodes CASSYSAGGSEQYF.

The chain combines TRBV7-9 with TRBJ1-4, with 10 bases aligning to TRBD1. The CDR3 contains 17 residues. Germline trimming cut 5 bases from V and 3 bases from J; bases unmatched to any gene: 9. Germline V gives CDR1 SEHNR, CDR2 FQNEAQ (reference sequence). CDR3 bases: TGTGCCAGCAGCCCACTGACAGGGGGCGGTCCTAATGAAAAACTGTTTTTT. Amino acids: CASSPLTGGGPNEKLFF. Supplemented by reference TRBV7-9 and TRBJ1-4, the full variable domain reads DTGVSQNPRHKITKRGQNVTFRCDPISEHNRLYWYRQTLGQGPEFLTYFQNEAQLEKSRLLSDRFSAERPKGSFSTLEIQRTEQGDSAMYLCASSPLTGGGPNEKLFFGSGTQLSVL.

This clone was observed a single time. Other DNA sequences from this sample encode an identical CDR3 as well. V and J are TRBV6-5 and TRBJ2-3; the match to TRBD1 covers 7 bases. Germline CDR1 and CDR2: MNHEY and SVGAGI. V lost 5 bases and J lost 1; bases outside the gene matches: 6. The CDR3 loop spans 15 amino acids. CDR3: CASSTSGGRTDTQYF. CDR3 nucleotides: TGTGCCAGCAGTACCTCAGGGGGACGCACAGATACGCAGTATTTT.

CDR3 nucleotide sequence: TGTGCCAGCAGTTACGGGCAGGGGGGCTATAATGAGCAGTTCTTC. Translated, it gives CASSYGQGGYNEQFF. This sequence joins TRBV6-5 and TRBJ2-1; TRBD1 is a possible D gene (7 bases). The germline V gene encodes CDR1 MNHEY and CDR2 SVGAGI. CDR3 length equals 15 residues. V was pared by 2 bases and J by 7 bases, with 15 bases between.

The count of this clone is one. The conserved final phenylalanine or tryptophan is absent from the CDR3, which likely points to a read error. The chain uses TRBV7-8 and TRBJ1-5, with 8 positions matching TRBD1. J was trimmed by 7 bases and V by 6 bases; bases with no gene match: 8. The CDR3 is made up of 14 amino acids. Per germline, CDR1 SGHVS and CDR2 FQNEAQ. CDR3 nucleotide sequence: TGTGCCAGCAGGTCAGACAGGGGTCGGCAGCCCCAGCATGTT. Amino acid sequence: CASRSDRGRQPQHV.

This chain joins TRBV6-5 and TRBJ1-6; 9 bases match TRBD1. V trimming: 10 bases; J trimming: 9 bases; junction bases outside the gene matches: 10. Looked up from germline, CDR1 is MNHEY and CDR2 is SVGAGI. This CDR3 is built from 14 residues. The CDR3 sequence is CATNNRDRASPLHF. For the CDR3, the DNA is TGTGCCACCAATAACCGGGACAGGGCTTCACCCCTCCACTTT.

The table lists this clone with a few counts. The chain employs TRBV7-2 and TRBJ1-3; TRBD1 matches at 9 bases. The CDR3 covers 15 residues. Unmatched junction bases numbered 2, after V lost 3 bases and J lost 2 bases. Germline CDR1 and CDR2: SGHTA and FQGNSA. In nucleotides, the CDR3 is TGTGCCAGCAGCTTGAACAGGGGGCCTGGAAACACCATATATTTT. Residues: CASSLNRGPGNTIYF.

J is TRBJ2-7 and V is TRBV13; D perhaps matches TRBD1 (6 bases). V was clipped by 0 bases and J by 5 bases, with 14 bases between them. From germline, CDR1 is PRHDT and CDR2 FYEKMQ (reference sequence). The CDR3 runs 15 residues. CDR3 bases: TGTGCCAGCAGCTTAGGCGGTTTGGGGGCCCACGAGCAGTACTTC. Translating it yields CASSLGGLGAHEQYF.

The V and J genes are TRBV7-2 and TRBJ1-1, with TRBD1 matching 7 bases. The CDR3 sequence is 13 residues long. Germline-derived CDR1 and CDR2 are SGHTA and FQGNSA. The trim removed 5 bases at V and 4 bases at J, leaving 4 bases unmatched. CDR3 region: CASSPYRGTEAFF. CDR3 sequence (DNA): TGTGCCAGCAGCCCTTACAGGGGCACTGAAGCTTTCTTT.

For the CDR3, the DNA is TGCGCCAGCAGCTTCGACAGGAGTAACACTGAAGCTTTCTTT. Translated: CASSFDRSNTEAFF. The V gene is TRBV5-1, the J gene TRBJ1-1; tentative D call: TRBD1 (6 bases). CDR1 SGHRS and CDR2 YFSETQ come from the germline V gene. The CDR3 totals 14 residues. V was cut by 2 bases and J by 2 bases, with 10 bases left in between.

The rearrangement joins TRBV7-2 to TRBJ2-1; TRBD2 aligns across 8 bases. The CDR3 covers 18 residues. Germline V gives CDR1 SGHTA, CDR2 FQGNSA. The trim removed 4 bases at V and 0 bases at J, leaving 11 bases unmatched. CDR3 in amino acids: CASSYILGSGGSYNEQFF. The CDR3 DNA follows: TGTGCCAGCAGCTACATCCTGGGGAGCGGGGGCTCCTACAATGAGCAGTTCTTC.

The CDR3 nucleotides are TGTGCCAGCAGTGTGGAGCGGGGGGCATACAATGAGCAGTTCTTC. Translating gives CASSVERGAYNEQFF. The chain recombines TRBV6-4 with TRBJ2-1, with TRBD2 matching over 9 bases. The CDR3 runs to 15 residues. Trimming removed 4 bases from V and 4 bases from J; junction bases left unmatched: 5. Germline CDR1 and CDR2: MRHNA and SNTAGT.

In its sample, this clone was seen once. The chain joins TRBV6-4 to TRBJ2-3; TRBD2 is a possible D gene (6 bases). Germline CDR1 and CDR2: MRHNA and SNTAGT. The CDR3 loop spans 16 amino acids. With 3 bases removed from V and 1 base from J, the gap between germline ends came to 14 bases. CDR3 sequence: CASSEGSGVRTDTQYF. The CDR3 DNA reads as TGTGCCAGCAGTGAGGGGTCGGGGGTCCGCACAGATACGCAGTATTTT.

The rearrangement links TRBV7-9 to TRBJ2-1, with D perhaps matching TRBD2 (5 bases). Per the germline V gene, CDR1 is SEHNR and CDR2 is FQNEAQ (reference sequence). The V gene lost 5 bases and the J gene lost 8 bases, with 10 bases spanning the gap. This CDR3 region has 12 residues. The CDR3, as DNA: TGTGCCAGCAGCCGCGTCGGGGATGAGCAGTTCTTC. Residues: CASSRVGDEQFF. The full variable domain, rest sourced from reference TRBV7-9 and TRBJ2-1, is DTGVSQNPRHKITKRGQNVTFRCDPISEHNRLYWYRQTLGQGPEFLTYFQNEAQLEKSRLLSDRFSAERPKGSFSTLEIQRTEQGDSAMYLCASSRVGDEQFFGPGTRLTVL.